A selection of T cell receptor beta chains follows, all from one sample in a study of response to subunit inactivated influenza vaccine. MiXCR, applied by TCRdb to the RT-PCR reads, yields one record per CDR3 protein. The sample includes more than 700,000 distinct CDR3 sequences, 21% of them seen just once. The specimen comprised PBMCs from blood, sampled roughly 5 days after vaccination. The origin of the receptors is a man aged 50-60 years who received an inactivated influenza vaccine. Both conserved end residues are part of each CDR3. The order of the fields is CDR3 DNA, CDR3 protein, J gene, D gene, V gene, clone size. A D gene is named only where the DNA matches it firmly. Expanded clones get a size class; other rows say once, few or many, or leave the size out.

DNA: TGTGCCATCAAATTGAGCGGGGGGGCCTCAGATGAGCAGTTCTTC
CDR3: CAIKLSGGASDEQFF
J: TRBJ2-1
D: TRBD2
V: TRBV10-3
size: .

DNA: TGTGCCATCAGTGAGAATAGCAGAAATAAAGCTTTCTTT
CDR3: CAISENSRNKAFF
J: TRBJ1-1
D: .
V: TRBV10-3
size: few

DNA: TGTGCCAGCAGAGGTCCGGGACAGGGCTACAATGAGCAGTTCTTC
CDR3: CASRGPGQGYNEQFF
J: TRBJ2-1
D: TRBD1
V: TRBV2
size: few

DNA: TGCAGTGCTAGTGTGGCTAGCGGGGTAGATACGCAGTATTTT
CDR3: CSASVASGVDTQYF
J: TRBJ2-3
D: TRBD2
V: TRBV20-1
size: few

DNA: TGTGCCAGCAGCCTATGGGGGGCTCCCCGGCCAGATACGCAGTATTTT
CDR3: CASSLWGAPRPDTQYF
J: TRBJ2-3
D: .
V: TRBV3-1
size: .

DNA: TGTGCCAGCAGCCCTAGTAGTGTGTCCTACGAGCAGTACTTC
CDR3: CASSPSSVSYEQYF
J: TRBJ2-7
D: .
V: TRBV7-9
size: .

DNA: TGTGCCAGCAGCTTAGGTCGGGACTCCTACAATGAGCAGTTCTTC
CDR3: CASSLGRDSYNEQFF
J: TRBJ2-1
D: .
V: TRBV7-6
size: .

DNA: TGTGCCAGCAGTGAAGCTGTGGGGATGGGCAATCAGCCCCAGCATTTT
CDR3: CASSEAVGMGNQPQHF
J: TRBJ1-5
D: .
V: TRBV6-1
size: .

DNA: TGCAGTGCTAGCCGACCGGTTGTGGGGGGGTACACAGATACGCAGTATTTT
CDR3: CSASRPVVGGYTDTQYF
J: TRBJ2-3
D: TRBD2
V: TRBV20-1
size: .

DNA: TGTGCCAGCTCACCACCAGCTGGAAACACCATATATTTT
CDR3: CASSPPAGNTIYF
J: TRBJ1-3
D: .
V: TRBV18
size: .

DNA: TGTGCCACCAGACAAGAGGGAAAAGTTGAGACCCAGTACTTC
CDR3: CATRQEGKVETQYF
J: TRBJ2-5
D: .
V: TRBV6-1
size: few

DNA: TGTGCCAGCAGGGGGACAGGGGCCGAGGGGGAGCTGTTTTTT
CDR3: CASRGTGAEGELFF
J: TRBJ2-2
D: TRBD1
V: TRBV6-2/TRBV6-3
size: .

DNA: TGTGCCACCAGCGAACCTTGGTCTGGGTCAGGCCCTCACGAGCAGTACTTC
CDR3: CATSEPWSGSGPHEQYF
J: TRBJ2-7
D: .
V: TRBV15
size: .

DNA: TGTGCCAGCAGCTCCGGACGGGGTACTTATGGCTACACCTTC
CDR3: CASSSGRGTYGYTF
J: TRBJ1-2
D: .
V: TRBV7-9
size: .

DNA: TGCAGCGTTGAAACTAGGACACCGAGCTCCTACAATGAGCAGTTCTTC
CDR3: CSVETRTPSSYNEQFF
J: TRBJ2-1
D: .
V: TRBV29-1
size: many

DNA: TGTGCCATCAGTGAGTCTTTTAGGGGGCGTAATGAAAAACTGTTTTTT
CDR3: CAISESFRGRNEKLFF
J: TRBJ1-4
D: TRBD1
V: TRBV10-3
size: .

DNA: TGTGCCAGCAGCCAAGATGGGGGCCTAGTATTCGCCGGGGAGCTGTTTTTT
CDR3: CASSQDGGLVFAGELFF
J: TRBJ2-2
D: .
V: TRBV4-2
size: few

DNA: TGCGCCAGCAGCCAAGTTCTATCTGGCACAGATACGCAGTATTTT
CDR3: CASSQVLSGTDTQYF
J: TRBJ2-3
D: .
V: TRBV4-3
size: .

DNA: TGTGCCAGCCCTCCGACGGGGACATTCTTCGGAGATACGCAGTATTTT
CDR3: CASPPTGTFFGDTQYF
J: TRBJ2-3
D: .
V: TRBV28
size: few

DNA: TGTGCCAGCAGCCCCACTAGCAGCTCTGATGAGCAGTTCTTC
CDR3: CASSPTSSSDEQFF
J: TRBJ2-1
D: .
V: TRBV6-1
size: .

DNA: TGTGCCAGCCAGACAGTCAGCAATCAGCCCCAGCATTTT
CDR3: CASQTVSNQPQHF
J: TRBJ1-5
D: .
V: TRBV6-1
size: .

DNA: TGCGCCAGCAGCTCGGGACAGGCTGACATTTATAGCAATCAGCCCCAGCATTTT
CDR3: CASSSGQADIYSNQPQHF
J: TRBJ1-5
D: TRBD1
V: TRBV5-1
size: .

DNA: TGTGCCACCAGTGATTGGGCTAGCGGGACCGGGGAGCTGTTTTTT
CDR3: CATSDWASGTGELFF
J: TRBJ2-2
D: TRBD2
V: TRBV24-1
size: few

DNA: TGTGCCAGCAGTCTACGTGCCCGTGCCTGGGAGCAGTTCTTC
CDR3: CASSLRARAWEQFF
J: TRBJ2-1
D: .
V: TRBV28
size: .

DNA: TGTGCCAGCAGCGCAAGCGGGCGCCTGGGTGATGAGCAGTTCTTC
CDR3: CASSASGRLGDEQFF
J: TRBJ2-1
D: .
V: TRBV11-1
size: .

DNA: TGTGCCAGCAATCATGCGGGACCCCTAAGGAGCGAGCAGTACTTC
CDR3: CASNHAGPLRSEQYF
J: TRBJ2-7
D: .
V: TRBV6-2/TRBV6-3
size: .

DNA: TGTGCCACCAGCAGAGCAACTAGCGGAACAAATGAGCAGTTCTTC
CDR3: CATSRATSGTNEQFF
J: TRBJ2-1
D: TRBD2
V: TRBV15
size: few

DNA: TGTGCCAGCAGTGACCCCCGGACAGCCCTCCAAGAGACCCAGTACTTC
CDR3: CASSDPRTALQETQYF
J: TRBJ2-5
D: .
V: TRBV6-1
size: .

DNA: TGTGCCAGCAGTGATTCCGGGAACAGGGAGTACTTC
CDR3: CASSDSGNREYF
J: TRBJ2-5
D: .
V: TRBV12-3/TRBV12-4
size: .

DNA: TGTGCCAGCAGCCCGGACAGCCTTAACTATGGCTACACCTTC
CDR3: CASSPDSLNYGYTF
J: TRBJ1-2
D: .
V: TRBV7-2
size: many

DNA: TGTGCCAGCAGCTTGGCGGATTGGACCCAGTACTTC
CDR3: CASSLADWTQYF
J: TRBJ2-5
D: .
V: TRBV5-6
size: few

DNA: TGTGCCAGCAGCTTAGACCAATACAATGAGCAGTTCTTC
CDR3: CASSLDQYNEQFF
J: TRBJ2-1
D: .
V: TRBV7-2
size: .

DNA: TGTGCCAGCAGCTTCCGGGACGTACCCTACGAGCAGTACTTC
CDR3: CASSFRDVPYEQYF
J: TRBJ2-7
D: .
V: TRBV5-6
size: .

DNA: TGCGCCAGCAGCTTCCAGCCAAGGGGCCACCAAGAGACCCAGTACTTC
CDR3: CASSFQPRGHQETQYF
J: TRBJ2-5
D: .
V: TRBV5-1
size: many

DNA: TGTGCCAGCAGTTACCGAGTAGCCGGAGAGACCCAGTACTTC
CDR3: CASSYRVAGETQYF
J: TRBJ2-5
D: .
V: TRBV6-2/TRBV6-3
size: .

DNA: TGCAGTGCCCCACATGGCTCTGGGGCCAACGTCCTGACTTTC
CDR3: CSAPHGSGANVLTF
J: TRBJ2-6
D: .
V: TRBV20-1
size: .

DNA: TGTGCCAGCAGTTACGAGCAGGGGGCGTTAAGCAATCAGCCCCAGCATTTT
CDR3: CASSYEQGALSNQPQHF
J: TRBJ1-5
D: TRBD1
V: TRBV6-2/TRBV6-3
size: few

DNA: TGTGCCACCAGCAGAGGAGGACTAGGTAAAGATACGCAGTATTTT
CDR3: CATSRGGLGKDTQYF
J: TRBJ2-3
D: TRBD2
V: TRBV15
size: .

DNA: TGTGCCAGCAGAGGGGACGGCACCCCTGAAGCTTTCTTT
CDR3: CASRGDGTPEAFF
J: TRBJ1-1
D: .
V: TRBV7-6
size: few

DNA: TGCGCCAGCAGCTCCGTGGACGGTCCCTACGAGCAGTACTTC
CDR3: CASSSVDGPYEQYF
J: TRBJ2-7
D: .
V: TRBV5-1
size: .